This T cell receptor (beta chain) was identified in a study of cytomegalovirus exposure and HLA in healthy donors. General study points: What a later analysis reportedly showed was that an Asian-associated ancestry cluster had fewer N-insertions than the approximately 700-donor mean. It was reported that the classifier diagnosed cytomegalovirus status with high specificity and sensitivity in both the original and validation cohorts.

Trimming cost V 3 bases and J 6 bases, with 12 bases left between them. This CDR3 comprises 15 residues. Germline V CDR1 and CDR2: MRHNA, SNTAGT. Details on this clone: Its cognate antigen is unknown.

Primers: 60 Vbeta forward and 13 Jbeta reverse. Per the original data handling: About 10 million shared chains were among 65 million to 85 million unique TCR beta chains counted in a later analysis. Generated by immunoSEQ multiplex PCR, the TCRdb table keeps only in-frame clones and is missing some. V and J calls and clone size follow that table, whereas D and trimming were derived from the DNA. The top ten hold 5% to 6.5% of the sample, which has about 170,000 clones, 73% seen once. At the time of sampling, donors were nominally healthy, though unrecorded immune exposures were likely. The gene calls are TRBV6-4 and TRBJ1-6; D gene ambiguous. Sequenced material: PBMCs. This sequence was found in a woman younger than 30 in good health and CMV-seropositive. The CDR3 sequence is CASSEGTGFNSPLHF. CDR3 nucleotides: TGTGCCAGCAGTGAAGGTACGGGGTTTAATTCACCCCTCCACTTT.